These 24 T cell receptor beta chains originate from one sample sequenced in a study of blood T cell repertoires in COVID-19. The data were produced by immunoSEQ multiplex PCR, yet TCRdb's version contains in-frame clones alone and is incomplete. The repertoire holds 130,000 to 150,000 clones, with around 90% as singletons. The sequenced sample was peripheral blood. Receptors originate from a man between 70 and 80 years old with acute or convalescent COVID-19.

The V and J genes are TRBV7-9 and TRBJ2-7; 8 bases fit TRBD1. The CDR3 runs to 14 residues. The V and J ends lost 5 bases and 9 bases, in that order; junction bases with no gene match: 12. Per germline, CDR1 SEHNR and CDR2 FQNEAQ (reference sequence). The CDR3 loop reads CASSQGRQGQLQYF. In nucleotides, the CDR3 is TGTGCCAGCAGCCAGGGGAGACAGGGGCAGTTGCAGTACTTC. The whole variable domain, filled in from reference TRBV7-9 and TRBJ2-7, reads DTGVSQNPRHKITKRGQNVTFRCDPISEHNRLYWYRQTLGQGPEFLTYFQNEAQLEKSRLLSDRFSAERPKGSFSTLEIQRTEQGDSAMYLCASSQGRQGQLQYFGPGTRLTVT.

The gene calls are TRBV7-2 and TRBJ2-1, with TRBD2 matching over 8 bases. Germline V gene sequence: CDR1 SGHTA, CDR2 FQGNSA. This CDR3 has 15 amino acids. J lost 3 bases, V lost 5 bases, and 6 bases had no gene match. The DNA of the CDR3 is TGTGCCAGCAGCAGAAATAGCGGGGTCTACAATGAGCAGTTCTTC. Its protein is CASSRNSGVYNEQFF.

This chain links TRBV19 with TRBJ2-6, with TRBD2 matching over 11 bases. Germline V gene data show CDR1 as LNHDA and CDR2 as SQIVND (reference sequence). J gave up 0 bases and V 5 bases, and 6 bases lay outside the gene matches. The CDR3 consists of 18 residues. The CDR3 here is CASSPRLAGFSGANVLTF. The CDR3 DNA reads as TGTGCCAGTAGTCCAAGACTAGCGGGGTTCTCTGGGGCCAACGTCCTGACTTTC.

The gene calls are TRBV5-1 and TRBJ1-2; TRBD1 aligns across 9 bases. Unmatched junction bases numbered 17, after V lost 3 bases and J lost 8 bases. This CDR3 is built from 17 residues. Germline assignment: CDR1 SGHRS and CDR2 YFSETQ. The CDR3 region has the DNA TGCGCCAGCAGCTGGACAGGGGACGCCTCGGGCTTCGGCGGCTACACCTTC. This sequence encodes CASSWTGDASGFGGYTF.

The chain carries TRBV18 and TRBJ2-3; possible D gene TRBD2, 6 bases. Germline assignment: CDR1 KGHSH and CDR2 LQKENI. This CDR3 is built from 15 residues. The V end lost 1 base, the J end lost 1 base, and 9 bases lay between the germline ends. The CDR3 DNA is TGTGCCAGCTCACCACTTGCGGGGCGCACAGATACGCAGTATTTT. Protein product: CASSPLAGRTDTQYF. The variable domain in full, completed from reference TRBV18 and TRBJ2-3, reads NAGVMQNPRHLVRRRGQEARLRCSPMKGHSHVYWYRQLPEEGLKFMVYLQKENIIDESGMPKERFSAEFPKEGPSILRIQQVVRGDSAAYFCASSPLAGRTDTQYFGPGTRLTVL.

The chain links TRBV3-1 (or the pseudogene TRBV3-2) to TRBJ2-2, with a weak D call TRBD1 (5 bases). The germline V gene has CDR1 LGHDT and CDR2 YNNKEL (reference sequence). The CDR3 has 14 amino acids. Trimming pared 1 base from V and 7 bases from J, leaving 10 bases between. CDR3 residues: CASSQVRAGGELFF. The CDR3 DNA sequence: TGTGCCAGCAGCCAAGTCAGGGCCGGCGGGGAGCTGTTTTTT.

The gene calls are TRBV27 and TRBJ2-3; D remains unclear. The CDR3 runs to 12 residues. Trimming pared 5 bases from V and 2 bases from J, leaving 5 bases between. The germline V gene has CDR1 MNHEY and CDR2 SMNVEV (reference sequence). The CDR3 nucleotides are TGTGCCAGCAGTCCCCACACAGATACGCAGTATTTT. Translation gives CASSPHTDTQYF.

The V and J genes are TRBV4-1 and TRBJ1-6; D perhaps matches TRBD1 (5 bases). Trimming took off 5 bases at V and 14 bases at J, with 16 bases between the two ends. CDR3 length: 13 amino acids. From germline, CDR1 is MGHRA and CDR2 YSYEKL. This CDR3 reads CASSAGGRVALHF. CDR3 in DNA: TGCGCCAGCAGCGCGGGGGGGAGGGTAGCCCTCCACTTT.

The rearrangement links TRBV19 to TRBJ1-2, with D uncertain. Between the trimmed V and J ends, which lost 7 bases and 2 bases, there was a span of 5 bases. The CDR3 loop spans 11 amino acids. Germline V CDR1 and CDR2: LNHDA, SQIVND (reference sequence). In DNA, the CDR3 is TGTGCCAGTATGAGGAACTATGGCTACACCTTC. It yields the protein CASMRNYGYTF.

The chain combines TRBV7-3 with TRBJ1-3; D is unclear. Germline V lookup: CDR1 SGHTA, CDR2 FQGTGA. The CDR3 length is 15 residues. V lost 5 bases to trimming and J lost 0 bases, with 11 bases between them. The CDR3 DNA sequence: TGTGCCAGCAGCCTCTACGATGGCTCTGGAAACACCATATATTTT. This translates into CASSLYDGSGNTIYF.

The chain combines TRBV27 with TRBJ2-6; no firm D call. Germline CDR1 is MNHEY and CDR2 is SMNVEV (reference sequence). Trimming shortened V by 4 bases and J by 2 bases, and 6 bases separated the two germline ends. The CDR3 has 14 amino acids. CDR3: CASSSVPGANVLTF. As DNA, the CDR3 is TGTGCCAGCAGTTCAGTTCCTGGGGCCAACGTCCTGACTTTC.

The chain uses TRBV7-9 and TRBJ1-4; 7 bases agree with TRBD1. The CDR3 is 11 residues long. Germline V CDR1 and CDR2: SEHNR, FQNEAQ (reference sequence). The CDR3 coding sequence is TGTGCTACAGGGGAGCAGGAAAAACTGTTTTTT. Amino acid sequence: CATGEQEKLFF.

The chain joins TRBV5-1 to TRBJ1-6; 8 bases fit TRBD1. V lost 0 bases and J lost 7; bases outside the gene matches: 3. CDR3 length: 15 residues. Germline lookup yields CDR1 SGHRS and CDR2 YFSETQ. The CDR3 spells CASSLEAGGNSPLHF. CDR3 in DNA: TGCGCCAGCAGCTTGGAGGCAGGGGGCAATTCACCCCTCCACTTT.

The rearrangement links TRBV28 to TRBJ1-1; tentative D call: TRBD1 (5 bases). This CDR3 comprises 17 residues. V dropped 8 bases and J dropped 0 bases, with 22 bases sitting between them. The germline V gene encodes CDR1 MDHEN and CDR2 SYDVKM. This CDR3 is CASFRGDRFILNTEAFF. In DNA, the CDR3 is TGTGCCAGCTTTCGAGGCGACAGATTTATCCTGAACACTGAAGCTTTCTTT.

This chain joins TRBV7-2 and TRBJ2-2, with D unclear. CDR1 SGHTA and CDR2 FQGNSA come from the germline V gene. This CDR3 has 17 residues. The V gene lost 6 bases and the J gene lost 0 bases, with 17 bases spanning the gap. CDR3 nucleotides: TGTGCCAGCAGTCCTTCAGCCGACTCTTCGAACACCGGGGAGCTGTTTTTT. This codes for CASSPSADSSNTGELFF.

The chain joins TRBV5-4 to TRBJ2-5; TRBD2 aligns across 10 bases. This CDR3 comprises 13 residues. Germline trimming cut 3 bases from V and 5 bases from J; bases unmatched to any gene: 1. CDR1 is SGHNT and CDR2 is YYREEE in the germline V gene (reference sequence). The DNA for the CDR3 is TGTGCCAGCAGCTGGGGACTAGCGGAGACCCAGTACTTC. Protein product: CASSWGLAETQYF.

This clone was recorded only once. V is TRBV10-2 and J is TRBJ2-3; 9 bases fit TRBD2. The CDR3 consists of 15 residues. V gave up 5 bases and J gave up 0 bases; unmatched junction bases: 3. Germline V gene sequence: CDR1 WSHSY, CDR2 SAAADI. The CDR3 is CASSLTSGSTDTQYF. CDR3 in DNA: TGCGCCAGCAGTTTGACTAGCGGTAGCACAGATACGCAGTATTTT.

CDR3 in DNA: TGTGCCAGCGGGGCGGGGAAAGTGTGGCAAGAGACCCAGTACTTC. This codes for CASGAGKVWQETQYF. The gene calls are TRBV2 and TRBJ2-5, with D possibly TRBD2 on 6 matching bases. The CDR3 runs 15 residues. V dropped 8 bases and J dropped 2 bases, with 18 bases sitting between them. Germline loops: CDR1 SNHLY, CDR2 FYNNEI.

CDR3 sequence (DNA): TGTGCCTGGAGAACTACCCAGGGGGCGGATGGCTACACCTTC. Translation gives CAWRTTQGADGYTF. The J gene is TRBJ1-2, the V gene TRBV30; 8 bases agree with TRBD1. Germline assignment: CDR1 GTSNPN and CDR2 SVGIG (reference sequence). V lost 3 bases and J lost 6; bases outside the gene matches: 9. CDR3 size: 14 residues.

The CDR3 protein is CASSSSGYGYTF. The DNA of the CDR3 is TGCGCCAGCAGCTCGTCCGGCTATGGCTACACCTTC. The chain joins TRBV5-1 to TRBJ1-2; D call uncertain. V dropped 3 bases and J dropped 4 bases, with 7 bases sitting between them. The germline gives CDR1 SGHRS, CDR2 YFSETQ. CDR3 length: 12 residues.

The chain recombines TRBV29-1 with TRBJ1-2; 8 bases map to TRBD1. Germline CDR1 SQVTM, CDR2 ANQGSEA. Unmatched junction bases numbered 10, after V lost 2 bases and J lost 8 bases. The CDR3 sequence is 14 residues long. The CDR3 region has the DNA TGCAGCGTTGAATGGGACAGGAGAACAAGCGGCTACACCTTC. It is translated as CSVEWDRRTSGYTF.

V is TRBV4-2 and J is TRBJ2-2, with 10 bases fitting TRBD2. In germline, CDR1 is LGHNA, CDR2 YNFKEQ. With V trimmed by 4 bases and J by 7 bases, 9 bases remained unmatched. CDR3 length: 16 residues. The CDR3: CASSPGLAGEGGELFF. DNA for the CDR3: TGTGCCAGCAGCCCCGGGCTAGCGGGAGAAGGCGGGGAGCTGTTTTTT.

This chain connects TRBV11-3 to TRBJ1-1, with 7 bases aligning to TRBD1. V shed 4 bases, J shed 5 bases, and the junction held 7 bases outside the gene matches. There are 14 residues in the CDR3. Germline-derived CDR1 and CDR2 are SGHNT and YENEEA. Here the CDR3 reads CASSSNTGVTEAFF. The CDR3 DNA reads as TGTGCCAGCAGCTCTAATACAGGGGTTACTGAAGCTTTCTTT. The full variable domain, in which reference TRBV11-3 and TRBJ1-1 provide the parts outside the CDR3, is EAGVVQSPRYKIIEKKQPVAFWCNPISGHNTLYWYLQNLGQGPELLIRYENEEAVDDSQLPKDRFSAERLKGVDSTLKIQPAELGDSAVYLCASSSNTGVTEAFFGQGTRLTVV.

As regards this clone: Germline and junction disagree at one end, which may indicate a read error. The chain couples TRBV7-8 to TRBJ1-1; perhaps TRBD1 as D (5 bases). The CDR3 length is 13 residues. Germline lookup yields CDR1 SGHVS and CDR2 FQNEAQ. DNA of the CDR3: TGTGCCAGCAGTTTAGGACAGAACACTGAAGCTTTCTTT. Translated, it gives CASSLGQNTEAFF.